This T cell receptor (beta chain) emerged from a study of control samples from healthy donors and cancer patients. Clones were sequenced by immunoSEQ multiplex PCR, and TCRdb holds only the in-frame ones, with some missing. The sample shows almost 85,000 clones, about 79% of them seen only once. The length of the CDR3 is 15 residues. Germline V CDR1 and CDR2: SGHDN, FVKESK. Trimming cost V 5 bases and J 2 bases; bases outside gene matches: 9. The sample taken for sequencing was PBMCs. J is TRBJ2-7 and V is TRBV14, with 7 bases identical to TRBD1. The receptor comes from a man between 60 and 75 years old with head and neck cancer. In nucleotides, the CDR3 is TGTGCCAGCAGCTCCTTTAGGGGGCTGACCTACGAGCAGTACTTC. It codes for CASSSFRGLTYEQYF.